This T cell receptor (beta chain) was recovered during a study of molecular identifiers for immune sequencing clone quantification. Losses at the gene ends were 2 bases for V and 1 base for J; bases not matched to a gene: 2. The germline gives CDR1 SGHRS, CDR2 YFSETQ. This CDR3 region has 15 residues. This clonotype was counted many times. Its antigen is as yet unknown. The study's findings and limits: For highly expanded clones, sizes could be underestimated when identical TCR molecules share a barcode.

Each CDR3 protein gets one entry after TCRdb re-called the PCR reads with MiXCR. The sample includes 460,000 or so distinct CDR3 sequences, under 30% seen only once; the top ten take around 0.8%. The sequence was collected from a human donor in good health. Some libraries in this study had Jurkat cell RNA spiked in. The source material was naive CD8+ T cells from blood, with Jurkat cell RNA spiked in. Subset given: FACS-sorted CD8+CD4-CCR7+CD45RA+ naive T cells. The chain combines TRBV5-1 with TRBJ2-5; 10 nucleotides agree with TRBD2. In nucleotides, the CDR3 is TGCGCCAGCAGCTTTAGCGGGGGGCCCCAAGAGACCCAGTACTTC. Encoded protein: CASSFSGGPQETQYF.